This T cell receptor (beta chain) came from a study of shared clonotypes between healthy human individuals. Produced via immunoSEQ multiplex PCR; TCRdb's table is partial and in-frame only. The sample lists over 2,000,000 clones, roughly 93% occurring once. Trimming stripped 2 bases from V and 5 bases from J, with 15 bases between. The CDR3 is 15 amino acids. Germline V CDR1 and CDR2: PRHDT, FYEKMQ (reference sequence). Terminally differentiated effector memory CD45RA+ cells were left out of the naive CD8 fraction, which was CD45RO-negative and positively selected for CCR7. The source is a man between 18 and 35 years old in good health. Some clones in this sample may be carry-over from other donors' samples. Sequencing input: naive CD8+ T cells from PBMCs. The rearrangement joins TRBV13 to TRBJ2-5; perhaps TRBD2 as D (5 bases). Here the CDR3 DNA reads TGTGCCAGCAGCTTAAGGTGGGAGCGAATTGAGACCCAGTACTTC. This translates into CASSLRWERIETQYF.